A selection of T cell receptor beta chains follows, all from one sample in a study of molecular identifiers for immune sequencing clone quantification. TCRdb re-called the PCR reads with MiXCR, one entry per CDR3 protein. The repertoire holds about 40,000 distinct CDR3 sequences, with 24% as singletons. Sequencing was carried out using naive CD8+ T cells from blood, with Jurkat cell RNA spiked in. The receptors here all came from a human donor in good health. Some libraries in this study had Jurkat cell RNA spiked in. Each CDR3 is given with its conserved first and last residue. Fields, in order: J gene, clone size, V gene, D gene, CDR3 protein, CDR3 DNA. A D gene is named only where the DNA matches it firmly. Size tells how often a clone was seen (once, few, many) or the class of an expanded clone, and some rows leave it out.

TRBJ1-4 | many | TRBV4-3 | TRBD1 | CASSQGPGQGVANEKLFF | TGCGCCAGCAGCCAGGGACCGGGACAGGGTGTGGCTAATGAAAAACTGTTTTTT
TRBJ2-1 | many | TRBV9 | - | CASSVELGPYNEQFF | TGTGCCAGCAGCGTAGAGTTAGGACCCTACAATGAGCAGTTCTTC
TRBJ2-7 | many | TRBV25-1 | - | CASSGNGLEQYF | TGTGCCAGCAGTGGGAACGGACTCGAGCAGTACTTC
TRBJ2-3 | many | TRBV7-9 | TRBD2 | CASRRLAAITDTQYF | TGTGCCAGCAGGAGACTAGCGGCGATAACAGATACGCAGTATTTT
TRBJ2-7 | many | TRBV19 | - | CASSMGENEQYF | TGTGCCAGTAGTATGGGGGAAAACGAGCAGTACTTC
TRBJ2-5 | many | TRBV5-6 | - | CASSFTGDQYF | TGTGCCAGCAGCTTTACCGGGGACCAGTACTTC
TRBJ2-3 | many | TRBV12-3/TRBV12-4 | TRBD1 | CASSGTGTDTQYF | TGTGCCAGCAGTGGGACAGGGACGGATACGCAGTATTTT
TRBJ2-3 | - | TRBV3-1 | TRBD2 | CASSEERGTSTDTQYF | TGTGCCAGCAGTGAAGAGCGGGGGACTAGCACAGATACGCAGTATTTT
TRBJ2-1 | - | TRBV4-1 | TRBD1 | CASSQGDSREPSF | TGCGCCAGCAGCCAAGGGGACAGCCGTGAGCCGTCCTTC
TRBJ2-2 | many | TRBV12-3/TRBV12-4 | - | CASSLAGGVNTGELFF | TGTGCCAGCAGTTTAGCAGGAGGAGTGAACACCGGGGAGCTGTTTTTT
TRBJ2-3 | few | TRBV5-1 | TRBD2 | CASSDGLAGRHSTDTQYF | TGCGCCAGCAGCGATGGACTAGCGGGGCGGCACAGCACAGATACGCAGTATTTT
TRBJ1-5 | few | TRBV6-2/TRBV6-3 | - | CASGYRGLSQPQHF | TGTGCCAGCGGTTACCGGGGGTTAAGTCAGCCCCAGCATTTT
TRBJ2-2 | - | TRBV7-6 | TRBD1 | CASSPGTGGTGELFF | TGTGCCAGCAGCCCCGGGACAGGGGGCACCGGGGAGCTGTTTTTT
TRBJ2-7 | many | TRBV9 | TRBD1 | CASSVGQGFVYEQYF | TGTGCCAGCAGCGTGGGACAGGGCTTCGTGTACGAGCAGTACTTC
TRBJ2-7 | few | TRBV18 | TRBD1 | CASSPTTGQATYEQYF | TGTGCCAGCTCACCAACGACGGGACAGGCCACCTACGAGCAGTACTTC
TRBJ2-5 | many | TRBV19 | - | CASSIQGPLQETQYF | TGTGCCAGTAGTATTCAGGGGCCCCTGCAAGAGACCCAGTACTTC
TRBJ2-3 | few | TRBV7-6 | - | CASSLEVAADTQYF | TGTGCCAGCAGCTTAGAGGTCGCGGCAGATACGCAGTATTTT
TRBJ2-2 | many | TRBV7-9 | TRBD2 | CASSPLADPRTGELFF | TGTGCCAGCAGCCCGCTAGCGGACCCCAGGACCGGGGAGCTGTTTTTT
TRBJ1-1 | - | TRBV12-3/TRBV12-4 | TRBD1 | CASSSADRGVKAFF | TGTGCCAGCAGTTCCGCCGACAGGGGAGTTAAAGCTTTCTTT
TRBJ1-5 | many | TRBV4-1 | - | CASSQGGVGGGLGQPQHF | TGCGCCAGCAGCCAGGGGGGGGTCGGGGGGGGATTAGGTCAGCCCCAGCATTTT
TRBJ1-1 | many | TRBV5-5 | - | CASSFGPAAEAFF | TGTGCCAGCAGCTTTGGACCGGCGGCTGAAGCTTTCTTT
TRBJ2-2 | many | TRBV4-3 | - | CASSQEWGGGTGELFF | TGCGCCAGCAGCCAAGAGTGGGGAGGGGGCACCGGGGAGCTGTTTTTT
TRBJ1-1 | many | TRBV6-1 | - | CASSELRGSFAEAFF | TGTGCCAGCAGTGAATTGAGGGGATCCTTCGCTGAAGCTTTCTTT
TRBJ2-2 | many | TRBV6-5 | - | CASIYEWDGTTNTGELFF | TGTGCCAGCATCTACGAATGGGACGGGACGACGAACACCGGGGAGCTGTTTTTT
TRBJ2-3 | many | TRBV7-9 | TRBD1 | CASSLDRQGSRRDTQYF | TGTGCCAGCAGCTTAGATAGACAGGGGAGTCGTCGGGATACGCAGTATTTT
TRBJ2-5 | - | TRBV20-1 | - | CSARPGVQETQYF | TGCAGTGCTAGACCGGGGGTCCAAGAGACCCAGTACTTC
TRBJ1-2 | many | TRBV10-2 | TRBD1 | CASSERTGQGINYGYTF | TGCGCCAGCAGTGAACGAACGGGACAGGGGATTAACTATGGCTACACCTTC
TRBJ1-1 | many | TRBV19 | - | CASSITVNTEAFF | TGTGCCAGTAGTATAACAGTGAACACTGAAGCTTTCTTT
TRBJ2-7 | few | TRBV11-2 | - | CASSPVEGGYEQYF | TGTGCCAGCAGCCCTGTGGAAGGGGGCTACGAGCAGTACTTC
TRBJ1-5 | few | TRBV19 | - | CASSIGVLKTGATGLQPQHF | TGTGCCAGTAGTATTGGGGTTTTGAAGACTGGTGCCACGGGGCTCCAGCCCCAGCATTTT
TRBJ2-1 | few | TRBV16 | - | CASSQSLNEQFF | TGTGCCAGCAGTCAGTCCCTCAATGAGCAGTTCTTC
TRBJ2-5 | medium-sized | TRBV23-1 | - | CASSQRAKGQETQYF | TGCGCCAGCAGTCAGAGGGCCAAGGGCCAAGAGACCCAGTACTTC
TRBJ1-1 | many | TRBV19 | TRBD1 | CASSPGGGAEAFF | TGTGCCAGTAGCCCAGGGGGCGGCGCTGAAGCTTTCTTT
TRBJ2-7 | many | TRBV6-2/TRBV6-3 | - | CASPWDSPYEQYF | TGTGCCAGCCCGTGGGACTCCCCATACGAGCAGTACTTC
TRBJ2-3 | - | TRBV12-3/TRBV12-4 | - | CASSLGNRGRGMPHTQYF | TGTGCCAGCAGTTTGGGTAACCGGGGCCGCGGAATGCCCCATACGCAGTATTTT
TRBJ2-3 | few | TRBV20-1 | TRBD1 | CSAWTGGTSTDTQYF | TGCAGTGCTTGGACAGGAGGCACTTCGACAGATACGCAGTATTTT
TRBJ1-1 | many | TRBV7-2 | TRBD1 | CASSPWGGDRVGDTEAFF | TGTGCCAGCAGCCCCTGGGGGGGCGACAGGGTAGGTGACACTGAAGCTTTCTTT
TRBJ2-1 | many | TRBV7-9 | TRBD1 | CASSPGTGLDEQFF | TGTGCCAGCAGTCCCGGGACAGGGCTCGATGAGCAGTTCTTC
TRBJ2-3 | many | TRBV9 | TRBD2 | CASSVASSGRTDTQYF | TGTGCCAGCAGCGTAGCGTCTAGCGGGAGAACAGATACGCAGTATTTT
TRBJ2-3 | medium-sized | TRBV7-6 | - | CASSLALWDTTDTQYF | TGTGCCAGCAGCTTAGCGCTTTGGGATACCACAGATACGCAGTATTTT
TRBJ2-7 | many | TRBV2 | - | CASTGQGSYEQYF | TGTGCCAGCACGGGGCAGGGCTCCTACGAGCAGTACTTC
TRBJ2-5 | many | TRBV28 | TRBD2 | CASSFPPGGIQETQYF | TGTGCCAGCAGTTTCCCCCCCGGGGGGATTCAAGAGACCCAGTACTTC
TRBJ2-3 | medium-sized | TRBV4-3 | TRBD2 | CASSQDRLAGNKDTQYF | TGCGCCAGCAGCCAAGATCGGCTAGCGGGGAATAAAGATACGCAGTATTTT
TRBJ2-5 | medium-sized | TRBV29-1 | - | CSVPRPFPKETQYF | TGCAGCGTCCCAAGGCCTTTCCCGAAAGAGACCCAGTACTTC
TRBJ2-7 | many | TRBV7-8 | - | CASSLASLSEYEQYF | TGTGCCAGCAGCTTAGCTTCTTTGTCTGAGTACGAGCAGTACTTC